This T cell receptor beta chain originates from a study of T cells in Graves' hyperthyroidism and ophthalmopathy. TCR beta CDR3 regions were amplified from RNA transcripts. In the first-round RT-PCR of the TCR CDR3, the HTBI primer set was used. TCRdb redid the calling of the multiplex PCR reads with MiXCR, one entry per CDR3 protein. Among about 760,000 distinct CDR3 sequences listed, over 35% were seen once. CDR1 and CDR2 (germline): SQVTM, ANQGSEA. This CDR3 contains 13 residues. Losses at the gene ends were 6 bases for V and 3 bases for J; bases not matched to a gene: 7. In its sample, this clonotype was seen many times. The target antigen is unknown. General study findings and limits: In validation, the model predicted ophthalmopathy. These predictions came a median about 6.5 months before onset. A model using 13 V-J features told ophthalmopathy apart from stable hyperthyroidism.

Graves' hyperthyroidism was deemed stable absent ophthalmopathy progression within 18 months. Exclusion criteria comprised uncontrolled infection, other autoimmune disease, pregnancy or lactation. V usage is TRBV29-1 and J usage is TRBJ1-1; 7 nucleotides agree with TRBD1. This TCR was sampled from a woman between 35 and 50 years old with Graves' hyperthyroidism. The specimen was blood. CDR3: CSVTGTVDTEAFF. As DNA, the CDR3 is TGCAGCGTCACCGGGACAGTTGACACTGAAGCTTTCTTT.